This section outlines one T cell receptor beta chain sequence together with its context. What antigen it recognizes has not been identified. No much larger clone exists at a distance of one base, and base qualities are not known. In the prospective study, participants were roughly 18 to 100 years old, resided in approximately 25 geographic areas of the United States, and were enrolled through a virtual design. In the prospective study, cohorts were assigned on the basis of participant-reported clinical history obtained from a screening survey and a study questionnaire. Recovered participants in ImmuneRACE Cohort 3 were defined by two consecutive negative NP/OP PCR tests, clearance by a healthcare professional, or resolution of symptoms. In the prospective study, mobile phlebotomists collected whole blood, serum and a nasopharyngeal or oropharyngeal swab from each participant. Prospective study participants could optionally give additional blood draws and questionnaires over an approximately 2-month period. Before DNA extraction, blood samples from the prospective study were shipped at room temperature or frozen.

The CDR3 measures 11 amino acids from cysteine to phenylalanine. Only the CDR3 DNA is retained, 33 bases long and in frame from the first base. The germline V gene (reference sequence) specifies MNHNY as CDR1 and SVGAGI as CDR2. V and J lose 4 bases and 5 bases, and a span of 3 bases separates them. TCRbeta CDR3 regions were amplified from genomic DNA by means of the immunoSEQ Assay, a bias-controlled multiplex PCR. The source study handled its data this way. The number of nucleated cells in each sample was estimated from the amplification of reference gene primers within the assay. To quantify the absolute abundance of each unique TCRbeta CDR3 rearrangement, sequence reads were collapsed and filtered. For each sample, productive Simpson clonality was calculated as the square root of Simpson's diversity index over productive rearrangements. In TCRdb, the immuneACCESS table is reduced to in-frame sequences with V and J assigned. These tables do not hold every clone; where another copy was compared, an unresolved V gene accounts for under half, and the others remain unexplained. Clone size and V and J calls were adopted from that table, with D and trimming inferred from the DNA. The sample table holds about 320,000 clones, of which 90% were seen once. 2.6% of the sample rests with the top ten.

The source of the sample is a study of blood T cell repertoires in COVID-19 (dated by TCRdb to the early 2020s). Notes on the research overall: The collaborator samples originated in the United States, Italy and Spain and spanned the acute and convalescent phases of COVID-19. The repertoires were made available in a free public database intended to serve as a resource for research on the immune response to SARS-CoV-2. The material from the prospective study consisted of cDNA or gDNA derived from T cells, B-cell-depleted T cells, or PBMCs. Where available, HLA class I and class II types were obtained from metadata supplied by the sample provider rather than from assay-based typing. Samples came from the ongoing ImmuneRACE study (first 160 participants) plus 1,254 subjects from 6 global collaborators. Sample metadata almost always included a de-identified subject ID, COVID-19 status, age in years and sex. Deeply sampled blood TCRbeta repertoires from subjects exposed to, actively infected with, or recovered from COVID-19 were included in the dataset.

Overall results and qualifications from the work: The quantity of clinical and demographic metadata differed by source and by participant and was supplied without curation.

The sequencing sample was made of PBMCs or T cells enriched from blood (not recorded which). This clonotype was sampled from a man in his sixties who had recovered from COVID-19. Recombination linked TRBV6-6 to TRBJ1-5, with no confident D gene call. In nucleotides, the sequence is TGTGCCAGCAGTTCGGATCAGCCCCAGCATTTT. This codes for CASSSDQPQHF.